This T cell receptor beta chain came from a study of regulatory T cells in long-lasting Graves disease. Time point described: newly diagnosed GD, antithyroid drugs for less than 3 months. With RNA extracted from PBMCs as input, the TCR library was made. An endocrinology department in Xi'an, China, supplied the patients. CDR3 length: 17 amino acids. Looked up from germline, CDR1 is GTSNPN and CDR2 is SVGIG (reference sequence). V lost 4 bases to trimming and J lost 0 bases; unmatched junction nucleotides: 12. Researchers made TCR beta libraries by using iRepertoire HTBI primers and running Arm-PCR on CDR3 regions. MiXCR was run by TCRdb on the multiplex PCR reads, yielding one entry per CDR3 protein. The sample lists over 400,000 distinct CDR3 sequences, around 13% occurring once. This same sample was also part of a study on T cells in Graves' hyperthyroidism and ophthalmopathy. Per that paper: During a first-round RT-PCR of the TCR CDR3, the HTBI primer set was used.

The clonotype was recovered from a woman aged 50 to 60 with Graves disease. The V call is TRBV30, the J call TRBJ2-1; 7 nucleotides line up with TRBD1. Specimen: peripheral blood mononuclear cells (PBMCs), collected at new diagnosis, from a patient treated with antithyroid drugs. The DNA of the CDR3 is TGTGCCTGGACCCAGGGAGTCGACAGGGTCTCCTACAATGAGCAGTTCTTC. This sequence encodes CAWTQGVDRVSYNEQFF.